This T cell receptor beta chain originates from a study of CD8 T cells in ankylosing spondylitis. 5'-RACE, quantitative and with molecular barcodes, yielded the TCR beta libraries. TCRdb re-called the 5' RACE reads with MiXCR, one entry per CDR3 protein. The data contain about 130,000 distinct CDR3 sequences, over 7% of them singletons. This clonotype showed up many times. The antigen remains unidentified. Findings and limits, study-wide: Typical of ankylosing spondylitis blood, it appeared, was a TCR beta motif of fewer than 10 highly homologous variants. Disease-linked clones had a CD8+ phenotype and relatively low frequency in peripheral blood.

This TCR was recovered from a male donor with ankylosing spondylitis or in good health (not recorded which). Material for sequencing was blood, either unsorted or a sorted T cell fraction (not recorded which).

DNA for the CDR3: TGTGCCAGCAGCTTAGGGCCTAGCGGACACAATGAGCAGTTCTTC. Encoded protein: CASSLGPSGHNEQFF. The chain joins TRBV7-3 to TRBJ2-1; 7 bases fit TRBD2. The CDR3 consists of 15 residues. J lost 5 bases, V lost 2 bases, and 6 bases had no gene match. Germline CDR1 reads SGHTA; CDR2 reads FQGTGA.